The rows below give T cell receptor beta chains drawn from one sample of a study of blood T cell repertoires in COVID-19. Assay used: immunoSEQ multiplex PCR; TCRdb lists only in-frame clones, some missing. The sample includes 250,000 to 350,000 clones, 80% to 90% of them seen just once. The sample consisted of peripheral blood. The receptors come from a woman in her 30s with active or convalescent COVID-19. Each CDR3 is given with its conserved first and last residue. D genes are given only for firm matches. Clone size is stated in some rows and not others, as once, few, many or a class when expanded.

>TRBV28|-|-|TRBJ1-2
TGTGCCAGCAGCCCCGAACGGGGCTACACCTTC
CASSPERGYTF
>TRBV2|-|-|TRBJ1-5
TGTGCCAGCAGAGGGGGACAGCCCCAGCATTTT
CASRGGQPQHF
>TRBV28|-|-|TRBJ2-7
TGTGCCAGCAGTCGGGTCGAGCAGTACTTC
CASSRVEQYF
>TRBV4-3|-|-|TRBJ1-2
TGCGCCAGCAGCCAAGATCCTTCCCATGGCTACACCTTC
CASSQDPSHGYTF
>TRBV4-3|few|TRBD1|TRBJ2-5
TGCGCCAGCAGCCAAGGACGACAGGGGCCAGAGACCCAGTACTTC
CASSQGRQGPETQYF
>TRBV18|few|-|TRBJ1-3
TGTGCCAGCTCAGAAGGGGGCTCTGGAAACACCATATATTTT
CASSEGGSGNTIYF
>TRBV5-1|few|-|TRBJ1-5
TGCGCCAGCAGCTTAACCGGACAACTCAATCAGCCCCAGCATTTT
CASSLTGQLNQPQHF
>TRBV25-1|few|TRBD2|TRBJ2-1
TGTGCCAGCAGTGAATCTTCCTCTAGCGGGGGGGCGCGCAATGAGCAGTTCTTC
CASSESSSSGGARNEQFF
>TRBV6-6|-|TRBD1|TRBJ2-3
TGTGCCAGCAGCTATACCGGGACAGGGGGACAGTATTTT
CASSYTGTGGQYF
>TRBV24-1|-|TRBD1|TRBJ2-1
TGTGCCACCAGTGACGGACAGGGGAACTCCTACAATGAGCAGTTCTTC
CATSDGQGNSYNEQFF
>TRBV7-8|-|-|TRBJ2-7
TGTGCCAGCAGCTTGCCGGGGGTGAGCTCCTACGAGCAGTACTTC
CASSLPGVSSYEQYF
>TRBV2|-|-|TRBJ1-4
TGTGCCAGTTCCCTCCGGGCCCAGCGGACAAAACTGTTTTTT
CASSLRAQRTKLFF
>TRBV3-1/TRBV3-2|-|-|TRBJ2-2
TGTGCCAGCAGCCACGCCGAAAGGCCAGGCGGGGAGCTGTTTTTT
CASSHAERPGGELFF
>TRBV9|-|-|TRBJ2-5
TGTGCCAGCAGCGCACAGGGTGGGGAACAAGAGACCCAGTACTTC
CASSAQGGEQETQYF
>TRBV7-2|-|TRBD1|TRBJ2-3
TGTGCCAGCACCCCGGGACAGAGCACAGATACGCAGTATTTT
CASTPGQSTDTQYF
>TRBV6-6|few|TRBD2|TRBJ2-7
TGTGCCAGCAGTTACCCGACTAGCGGGGGGACCTACGAGCAGTACTTC
CASSYPTSGGTYEQYF
>TRBV6-2/TRBV6-3|-|-|TRBJ1-1
TGTGCCAGCAGTTACATGGGACACCTGAACACTGAAGCTTTCTTT
CASSYMGHLNTEAFF
>TRBV3-1/TRBV3-2|-|-|TRBJ1-5
TGTGCCAGCAGCCAAGGGCTCAATAGCAATCAGCCCCAGCATTTT
CASSQGLNSNQPQHF
>TRBV5-1|-|-|TRBJ1-1
TGCGCCAGCAGCTTGGGTGCAGGAACGGGATCCACTGAAGCTTTCTTT
CASSLGAGTGSTEAFF
>TRBV7-2|-|TRBD1|TRBJ1-6
TGTGCCAGCAGCCCTGGGGACAGCAAGGATTCACCCCTCCACTTT
CASSPGDSKDSPLHF
>TRBV18|once|TRBD2|TRBJ2-7
TGTGCCAGCTCACTAGGGGTGCGGGGGGCGTCCTACGAGCAGTACTTC
CASSLGVRGASYEQYF
>TRBV19|-|TRBD1|TRBJ2-5
TGTGCCAGTAGTCTCTCCGGGACAGAGCAAGAGACCCAGTACTTC
CASSLSGTEQETQYF
>TRBV7-2|once|TRBD2|TRBJ2-3
TGTGCCAGCAGCGCGAGGTTAGCGGGGAAGACAGATACGCAGTATTTT
CASSARLAGKTDTQYF
>TRBV18|-|-|TRBJ1-1
TGTGCCAGTCACGGACAGAACACTGAAGCTTTCTTT
CASHGQNTEAFF
>TRBV5-1|-|TRBD1|TRBJ2-3
TGCGCCAGTGAGCCGGGACAGGGAATCACAGATACGCAGTATTTT
CASEPGQGITDTQYF
>TRBV7-2|-|TRBD2|TRBJ2-7
TGTGCCAGCAGCTCGGGGGGGACTTGGGAGGGAGAGCAGTACTTC
CASSSGGTWEGEQYF
>TRBV24-1|-|-|TRBJ1-2
TGTGCCACCAGTGATGAAAGAAGAACTTGGGGCTACACCTTC
CATSDERRTWGYTF
>TRBV11-3|-|-|TRBJ2-2
TGTGCCAGCAGCCAGGGCAAAACCGGGGAGCTGTTTTTT
CASSQGKTGELFF
>TRBV6-5|-|TRBD2|TRBJ2-5
TGTGCCAGCAGTTCCCTTGCGGGGGGCAAAGAGACCCAGTACTTC
CASSSLAGGKETQYF
>TRBV15|once|-|TRBJ1-4
TGTGCCACCAGCAGAGGCAGGGGAAACGGAAAACTGTTTTTT
CATSRGRGNGKLFF
>TRBV29-1|-|TRBD2|TRBJ2-1
TGCAGCGTTGAGGGCACTAGCGGGGGGCGGTTGGGTGAGCAGTTCTTC
CSVEGTSGGRLGEQFF
>TRBV6-2/TRBV6-3|-|TRBD1|TRBJ1-1
TGTGCCAGCAGTCAGGGGGGCGGCACTGAAGCTTTCTTT
CASSQGGGTEAFF
>TRBV30|-|TRBD2|TRBJ2-1
TGTGCCTGGAGTCGGGGGGAAGAGCAGTTCTTC
CAWSRGEEQFF
>TRBV24-1|once|TRBD1|TRBJ1-1
TGTGCCACCAGTGATGCCAGGGGGCCCGGTGAAGCTTTCTTT
CATSDARGPGEAFF
>TRBV7-6|-|TRBD1|TRBJ2-3
TGTGCCAGCAGCTTCGAAAAGACAGGGGGCACAGATACGCAGTATTTT
CASSFEKTGGTDTQYF
>TRBV7-9|-|-|TRBJ1-2
TGTGCCAGCAGCTTATCGGGGAGGGGTGGCTACACCTTC
CASSLSGRGGYTF
>TRBV12-5|-|TRBD1|TRBJ2-7
TGTGCTAGTGGAACTTCCGGGACAGGGGCTCGAGGCACCTACGAGCAGTACTTC
CASGTSGTGARGTYEQYF
>TRBV28|-|-|TRBJ1-3
TGTGCCAGCAGACAGGGAGGAAACACCATATATTTT
CASRQGGNTIYF
>TRBV6-5|-|-|TRBJ2-2
TGTGCCAGCAGTCCAGCGAACACCGGGGAGCTGTTTTTT
CASSPANTGELFF
>TRBV6-2/TRBV6-3|-|TRBD1|TRBJ1-4
TGTGCCAGCAGTTCGGGTAACAGGGGAGGAGGTGAAAAACTGTTTTTT
CASSSGNRGGGEKLFF
>TRBV5-4|-|TRBD2|TRBJ2-3
TGTGCCAGCAGACCACGGGGGGAAAGCACAGATACGCAGTATTTT
CASRPRGESTDTQYF
>TRBV5-6|-|TRBD1|TRBJ1-1
TGTGCCAGCAGCTTAACAGGGGTGGTAGGGACTGAAGCTTTCTTT
CASSLTGVVGTEAFF